The clone carrying this TCR beta chain was seen only a few times. MiXCR, applied by TCRdb to the reads, yields one record per CDR3 protein. The sample gives around 330,000 distinct CDR3 sequences, roughly 17% of which show up once; around 12% is in the top ten. Germline loops: CDR1 SQVTM, CDR2 ANQGSEA. V was trimmed by 3 bases and J by 11 bases, leaving 19 bases between them. This CDR3 comprises 13 residues. The data are from a study of T cell repertoires in cytomegalovirus infection. The sample comprised PBMCs. The source is a human donor in good health (CMV status not recorded). Some clones in this sample may be carry-over from other donors' samples. V usage is TRBV29-1 and J usage is TRBJ1-2; the D gene is possibly TRBD1 (5 bases). The CDR3 nucleotides are TGCAGCGTTGATGGGACCTTGGGCCGGCGGTACACCTTC. Protein product: CSVDGTLGRRYTF.